This T cell receptor beta chain was sequenced in a study of CD8 T cells in Susac syndrome. Study-level points and caveats: The study conceded that its TCR sequencing and HLA analysis involved relatively few individuals.

To note about this clonotype: The antigen is undetermined.

Random hexamers were used to reverse transcribe the RNA input (about 0.45 to 1 ug). Multiplex PCR with immunoSEQ amplified the TCR beta CDR3 across 54 Vbeta and 13 Jbeta. TCRdb fed the immunoSEQ multiplex PCR reads into MiXCR, producing one record per CDR3 protein. The sample holds 400,000 to 550,000 distinct CDR3 sequences, more than 80% seen once. The clonotype was recovered from a human donor with multiple sclerosis. The sample taken for sequencing was CD8+ T cells from PBMCs.

CDR3 protein: CASSLAGQDVGGYTF. CDR3 nucleotides: TGTGCCAGCAGCTTAGCGGGACAGGATGTAGGTGGCTACACCTTC. This chain links TRBV7-9 with TRBJ1-2; 8 bases map to TRBD1. Per the germline V gene, CDR1 is SEHNR and CDR2 is FQNEAQ (reference sequence). The ends lost 0 bases at V and 7 bases at J; junction bases unmatched: 7. The CDR3 contains 15 residues. Using reference TRBV7-9 and TRBJ1-2 for the parts outside the CDR3, the full variable domain is DTGVSQNPRHKITKRGQNVTFRCDPISEHNRLYWYRQTLGQGPEFLTYFQNEAQLEKSRLLSDRFSAERPKGSFSTLEIQRTEQGDSAMYLCASSLAGQDVGGYTFGSGTRLTVV.